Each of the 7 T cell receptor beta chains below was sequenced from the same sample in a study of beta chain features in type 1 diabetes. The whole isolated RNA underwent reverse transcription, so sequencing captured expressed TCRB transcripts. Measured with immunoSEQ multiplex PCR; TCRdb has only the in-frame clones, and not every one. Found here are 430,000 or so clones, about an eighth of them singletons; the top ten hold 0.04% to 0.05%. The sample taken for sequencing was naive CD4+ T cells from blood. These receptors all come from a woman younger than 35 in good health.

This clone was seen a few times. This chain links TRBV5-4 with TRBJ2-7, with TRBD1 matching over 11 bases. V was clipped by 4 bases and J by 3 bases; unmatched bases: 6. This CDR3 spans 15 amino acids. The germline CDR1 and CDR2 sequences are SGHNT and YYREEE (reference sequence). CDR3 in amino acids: CASSPRTGGNYEQYF. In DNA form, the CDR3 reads TGTGCCAGCAGCCCAAGGACAGGGGGCAACTACGAGCAGTACTTC.

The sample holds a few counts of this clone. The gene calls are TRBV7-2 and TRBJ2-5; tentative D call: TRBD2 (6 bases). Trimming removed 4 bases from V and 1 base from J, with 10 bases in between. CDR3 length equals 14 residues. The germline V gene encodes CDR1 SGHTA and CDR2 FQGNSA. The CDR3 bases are TGTGCCAGCAGCTCCGCTAGCGCCCAAGAGACCCAGTACTTC. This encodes CASSSASAQETQYF.

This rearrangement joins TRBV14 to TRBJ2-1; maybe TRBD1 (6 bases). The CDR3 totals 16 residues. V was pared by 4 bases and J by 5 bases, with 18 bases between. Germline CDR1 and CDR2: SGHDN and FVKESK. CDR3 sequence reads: CASSPLHQGLHNEQFF. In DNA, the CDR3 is TGTGCCAGCAGCCCCCTCCACCAGGGGCTTCACAATGAGCAGTTCTTC. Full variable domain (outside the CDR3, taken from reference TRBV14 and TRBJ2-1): EAGVTQFPSHSVIEKGQTVTLRCDPISGHDNLYWYRRVMGKEIKFLLHFVKESKQDESGMPNNRFLAERTGGTYSTLKVQPAELEDSGVYFCASSPLHQGLHNEQFFGPGTRLTVL.

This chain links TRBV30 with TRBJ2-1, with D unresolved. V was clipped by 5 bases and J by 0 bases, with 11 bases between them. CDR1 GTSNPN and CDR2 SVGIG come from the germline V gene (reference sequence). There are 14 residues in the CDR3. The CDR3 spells CAWGPALSYNEQFF. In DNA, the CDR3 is TGTGCCTGGGGACCGGCCCTCTCCTACAATGAGCAGTTCTTC.

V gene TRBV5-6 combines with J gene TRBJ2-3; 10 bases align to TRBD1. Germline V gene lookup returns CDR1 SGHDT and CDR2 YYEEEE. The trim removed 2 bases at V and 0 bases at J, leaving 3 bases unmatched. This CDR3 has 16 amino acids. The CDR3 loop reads CASSFGTGASTDTQYF. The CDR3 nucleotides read TGTGCCAGCAGCTTTGGGACAGGGGCTAGCACAGATACGCAGTATTTT.

The CDR3 DNA reads as TGCAGCGTTGAGTCGGGGAGACAGGGGGTACACTATGGCTACACCTTC. It codes for CSVESGRQGVHYGYTF. The chain uses TRBV29-1 and TRBJ1-2; 9 bases map to TRBD1. J was trimmed by 3 bases and V by 3 bases; bases with no gene match: 11. Germline V gene data show CDR1 as SQVTM and CDR2 as ANQGSEA. The CDR3 totals 16 residues.

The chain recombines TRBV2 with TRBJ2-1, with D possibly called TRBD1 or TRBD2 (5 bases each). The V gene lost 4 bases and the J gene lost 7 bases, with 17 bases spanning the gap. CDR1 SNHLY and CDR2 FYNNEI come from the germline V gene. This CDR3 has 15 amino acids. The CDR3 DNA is TGTGCCAGCAGTGGGTTTGGGGGAAAGGGGAATGAGCAGTTCTTC. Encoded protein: CASSGFGGKGNEQFF.